The present T cell receptor (beta chain) was sequenced within a study of long-term antiretroviral therapy in people with HIV. Run at survey level, the immunoSEQ assay was version v3.0. Repertoires were generated with immunoSEQ multiplex PCR, while TCRdb's copy carries only in-frame clones and drops some. The table has about 30,000 clones, about 85% seen once. CDR1 ENHRY and CDR2 SYGVKD come from the germline V gene. The CDR3 runs to 14 residues. V was cut by 7 bases and J by 0 bases, with 9 bases left in between. This chain joins TRBV10-3 and TRBJ2-2; D unresolved. This specimen consisted of unsorted PBMCs, obtained roughly 5 years before starting antiretroviral therapy. This TCR derives from a man in his fifties with HIV. As DNA, the CDR3 is TGTGCCATCACCCCGGGCTCGAACACCGGGGAGCTGTTTTTT. The encoded protein is CAITPGSNTGELFF.